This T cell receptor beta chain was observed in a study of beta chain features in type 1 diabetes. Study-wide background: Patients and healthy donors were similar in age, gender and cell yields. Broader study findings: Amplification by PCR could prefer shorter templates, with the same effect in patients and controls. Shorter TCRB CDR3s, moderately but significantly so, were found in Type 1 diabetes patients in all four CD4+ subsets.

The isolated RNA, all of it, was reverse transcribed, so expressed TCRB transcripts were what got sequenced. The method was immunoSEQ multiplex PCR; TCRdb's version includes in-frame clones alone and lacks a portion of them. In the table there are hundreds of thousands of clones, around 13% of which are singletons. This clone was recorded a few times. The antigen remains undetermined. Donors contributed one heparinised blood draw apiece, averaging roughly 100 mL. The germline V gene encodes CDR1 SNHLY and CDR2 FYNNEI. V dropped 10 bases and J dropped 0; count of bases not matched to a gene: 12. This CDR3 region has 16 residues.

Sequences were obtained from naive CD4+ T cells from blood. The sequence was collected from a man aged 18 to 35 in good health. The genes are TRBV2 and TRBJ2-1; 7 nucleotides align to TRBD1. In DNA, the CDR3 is TGTGCCACATTCCCCCTGACAGGGAGCTCCTACAATGAGCAGTTCTTC. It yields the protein CATFPLTGSSYNEQFF.